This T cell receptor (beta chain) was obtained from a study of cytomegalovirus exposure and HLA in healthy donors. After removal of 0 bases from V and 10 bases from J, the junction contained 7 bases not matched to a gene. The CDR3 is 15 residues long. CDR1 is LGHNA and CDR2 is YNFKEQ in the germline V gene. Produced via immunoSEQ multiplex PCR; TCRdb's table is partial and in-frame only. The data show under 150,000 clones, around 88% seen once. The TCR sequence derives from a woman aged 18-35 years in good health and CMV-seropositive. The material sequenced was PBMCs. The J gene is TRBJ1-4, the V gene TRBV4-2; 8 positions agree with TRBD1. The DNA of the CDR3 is TGTGCCAGCAGCCAAGATCGGACAGGGCGGGCAAAACTGTTTTTT. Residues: CASSQDRTGRAKLFF.